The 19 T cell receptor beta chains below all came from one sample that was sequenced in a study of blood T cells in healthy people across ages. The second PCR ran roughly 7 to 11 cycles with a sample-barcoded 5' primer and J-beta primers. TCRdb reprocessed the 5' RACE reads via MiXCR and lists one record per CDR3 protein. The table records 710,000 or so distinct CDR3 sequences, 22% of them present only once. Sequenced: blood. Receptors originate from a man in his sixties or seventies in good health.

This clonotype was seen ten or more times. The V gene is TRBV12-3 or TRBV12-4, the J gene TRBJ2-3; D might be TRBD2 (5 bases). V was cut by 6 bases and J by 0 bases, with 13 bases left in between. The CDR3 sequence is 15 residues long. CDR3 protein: CASSSHGGSTDTQYF. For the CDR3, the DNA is TGTGCCAGCAGCTCCCATGGCGGGAGCACAGATACGCAGTATTTT.

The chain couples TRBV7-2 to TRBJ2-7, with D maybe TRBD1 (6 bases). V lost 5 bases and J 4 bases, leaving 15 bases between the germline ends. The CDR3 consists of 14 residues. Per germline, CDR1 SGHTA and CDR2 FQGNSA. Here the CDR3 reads CASSTAGTTYEQYV. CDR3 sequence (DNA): TGTGCCAGCAGCACGGCAGGGACAACTTACGAGCAGTACGTC.

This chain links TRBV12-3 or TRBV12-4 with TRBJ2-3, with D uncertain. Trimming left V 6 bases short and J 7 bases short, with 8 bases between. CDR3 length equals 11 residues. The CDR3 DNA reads TGTGCCAGCAGAAGGGATCATACGCAGTATTTT. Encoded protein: CASRRDHTQYF.

CDR3 in DNA: TGTGCCAGCAGAAACTCTCCAGGGGGCGGGAACACTGAAGCTTTCTTT. It is translated as CASRNSPGGGNTEAFF. J is TRBJ1-1 and V is TRBV27, with TRBD1 matching over 8 bases. The CDR3 has 16 amino acids. V lost 6 bases, J lost 1 base, and 10 bases stayed unmatched. Germline V gives CDR1 MNHEY, CDR2 SMNVEV (reference sequence).

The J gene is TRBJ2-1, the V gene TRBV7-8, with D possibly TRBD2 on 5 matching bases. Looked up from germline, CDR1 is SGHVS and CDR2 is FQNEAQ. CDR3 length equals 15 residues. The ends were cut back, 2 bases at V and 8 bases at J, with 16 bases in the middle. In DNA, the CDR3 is TGTGCCAGCAGCTTATTGATGTCTAGCTATCATGAGCAGTTCTTC. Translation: CASSLLMSSYHEQFF.

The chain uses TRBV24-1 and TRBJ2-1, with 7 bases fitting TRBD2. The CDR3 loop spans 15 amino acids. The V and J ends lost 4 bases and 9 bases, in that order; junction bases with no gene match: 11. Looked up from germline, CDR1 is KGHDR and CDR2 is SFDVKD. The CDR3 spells CATSEGGVNSVEQFF. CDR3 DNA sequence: TGTGCCACCAGTGAGGGGGGGGTGAATTCCGTTGAGCAGTTCTTC.

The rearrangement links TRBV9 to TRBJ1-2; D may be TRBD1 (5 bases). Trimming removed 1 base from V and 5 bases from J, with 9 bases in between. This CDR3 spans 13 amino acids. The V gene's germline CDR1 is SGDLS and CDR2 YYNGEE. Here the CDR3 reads CASSVLGGYGYTF. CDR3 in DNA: TGTGCCAGCAGCGTACTCGGGGGATATGGCTACACCTTC.

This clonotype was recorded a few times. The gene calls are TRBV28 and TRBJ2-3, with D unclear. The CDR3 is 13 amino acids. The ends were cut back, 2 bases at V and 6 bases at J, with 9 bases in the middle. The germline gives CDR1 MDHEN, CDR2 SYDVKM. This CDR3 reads CASSLRPSDTQYF. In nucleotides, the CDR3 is TGTGCCAGCAGTTTACGGCCCTCCGATACGCAGTATTTT.

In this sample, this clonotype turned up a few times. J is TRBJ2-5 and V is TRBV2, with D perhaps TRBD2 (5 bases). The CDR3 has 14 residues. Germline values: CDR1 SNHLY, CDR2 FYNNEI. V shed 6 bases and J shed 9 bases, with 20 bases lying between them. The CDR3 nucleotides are TGTGCCAGCAGAGCTAGGGCCCGGGAAGGCGCCCAGTACTTC. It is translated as CASRARAREGAQYF.

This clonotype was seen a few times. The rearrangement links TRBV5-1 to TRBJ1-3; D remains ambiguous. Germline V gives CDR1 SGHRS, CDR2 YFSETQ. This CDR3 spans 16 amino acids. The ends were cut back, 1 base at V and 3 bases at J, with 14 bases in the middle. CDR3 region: CASSLSAQRNGNTIYF. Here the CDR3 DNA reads TGCGCCAGCAGCTTGTCGGCGCAGCGGAATGGAAACACCATATATTTT.

CDR3 DNA sequence: TGCGCCAGCAGCCAATCCGGGACAGGGGTCGCGGAGCAGTTCTTC. Its protein is CASSQSGTGVAEQFF. This chain connects TRBV4-1 to TRBJ2-1; 10 bases agree with TRBD1. Per the germline V gene, CDR1 is MGHRA and CDR2 is YSYEKL. The CDR3 runs 15 residues. J gave up 10 bases and V 2 bases, and 8 bases lay outside the gene matches.

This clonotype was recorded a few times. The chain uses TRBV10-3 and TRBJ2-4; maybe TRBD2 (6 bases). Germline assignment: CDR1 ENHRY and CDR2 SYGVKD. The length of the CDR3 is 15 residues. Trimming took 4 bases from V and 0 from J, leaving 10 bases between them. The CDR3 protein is CAISVEGGAKNIQYF. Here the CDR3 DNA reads TGTGCCATCAGTGTGGAGGGAGGAGCCAAAAACATTCAGTACTTC.

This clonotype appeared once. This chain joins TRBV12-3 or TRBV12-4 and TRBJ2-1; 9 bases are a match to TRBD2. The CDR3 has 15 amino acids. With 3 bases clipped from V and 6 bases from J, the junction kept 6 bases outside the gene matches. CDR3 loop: CASSFAAGGPNEQFF. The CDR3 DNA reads TGTGCCAGCAGTTTTGCAGCGGGAGGACCCAATGAGCAGTTCTTC.

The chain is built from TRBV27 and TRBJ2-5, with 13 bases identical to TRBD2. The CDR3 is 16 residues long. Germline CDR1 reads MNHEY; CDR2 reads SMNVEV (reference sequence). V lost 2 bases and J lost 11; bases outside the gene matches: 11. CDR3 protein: CASSLKAEGLAGAQYF. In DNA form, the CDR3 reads TGTGCCAGCAGTTTAAAGGCCGAAGGACTAGCGGGGGCTCAGTACTTC.

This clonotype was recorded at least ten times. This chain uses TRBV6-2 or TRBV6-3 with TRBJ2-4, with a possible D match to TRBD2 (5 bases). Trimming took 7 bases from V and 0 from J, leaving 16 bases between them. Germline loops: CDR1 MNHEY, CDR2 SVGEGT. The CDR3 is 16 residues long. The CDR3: CASTRSDYRAKNIQYF. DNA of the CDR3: TGTGCCAGCACCCGGTCAGACTACAGAGCCAAAAACATTCAGTACTTC.

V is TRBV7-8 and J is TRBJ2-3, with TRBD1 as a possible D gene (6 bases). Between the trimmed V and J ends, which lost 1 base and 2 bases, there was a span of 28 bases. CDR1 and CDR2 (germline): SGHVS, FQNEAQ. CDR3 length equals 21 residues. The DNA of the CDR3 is TGTGCCAGCAGCTTAGTCGGACAGCAACTACCCACCGACTTGAACACAGATACGCAGTATTTT. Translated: CASSLVGQQLPTDLNTDTQYF. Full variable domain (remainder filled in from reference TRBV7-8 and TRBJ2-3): GAGVSQSPRYKVAKRGQDVALRCDPISGHVSLFWYQQALGQGPEFLTYFQNEAQLDKSGLPSDRFFAERPEGSVSTLKIQRTQQEDSAVYLCASSLVGQQLPTDLNTDTQYFGPGTRLTVL.

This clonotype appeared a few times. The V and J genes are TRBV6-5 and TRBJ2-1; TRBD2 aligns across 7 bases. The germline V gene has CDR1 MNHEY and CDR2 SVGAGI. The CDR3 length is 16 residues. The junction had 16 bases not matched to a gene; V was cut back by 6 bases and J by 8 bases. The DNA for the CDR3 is TGTGCCAGCAGCTGTCCGGGACTACCCCACAACCATGAGCAGTTCTTC. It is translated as CASSCPGLPHNHEQFF.

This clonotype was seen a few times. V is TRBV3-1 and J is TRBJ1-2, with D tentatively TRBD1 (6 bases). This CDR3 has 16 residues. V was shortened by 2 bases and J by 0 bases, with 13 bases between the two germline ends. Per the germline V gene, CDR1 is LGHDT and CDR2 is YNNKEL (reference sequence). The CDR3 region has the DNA TGTGCCAGCAGCCAACTGGGGGGCGCGTCTAACTATGGCTACACCTTC. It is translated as CASSQLGGASNYGYTF.

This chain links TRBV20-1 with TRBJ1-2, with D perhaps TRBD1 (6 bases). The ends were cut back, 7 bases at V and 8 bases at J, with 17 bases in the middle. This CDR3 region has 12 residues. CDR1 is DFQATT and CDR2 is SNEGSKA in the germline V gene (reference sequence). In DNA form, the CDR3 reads TGCAGTGGGAGAGGGGGGGTTGAGGGCTACACCTTC. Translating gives CSGRGGVEGYTF.